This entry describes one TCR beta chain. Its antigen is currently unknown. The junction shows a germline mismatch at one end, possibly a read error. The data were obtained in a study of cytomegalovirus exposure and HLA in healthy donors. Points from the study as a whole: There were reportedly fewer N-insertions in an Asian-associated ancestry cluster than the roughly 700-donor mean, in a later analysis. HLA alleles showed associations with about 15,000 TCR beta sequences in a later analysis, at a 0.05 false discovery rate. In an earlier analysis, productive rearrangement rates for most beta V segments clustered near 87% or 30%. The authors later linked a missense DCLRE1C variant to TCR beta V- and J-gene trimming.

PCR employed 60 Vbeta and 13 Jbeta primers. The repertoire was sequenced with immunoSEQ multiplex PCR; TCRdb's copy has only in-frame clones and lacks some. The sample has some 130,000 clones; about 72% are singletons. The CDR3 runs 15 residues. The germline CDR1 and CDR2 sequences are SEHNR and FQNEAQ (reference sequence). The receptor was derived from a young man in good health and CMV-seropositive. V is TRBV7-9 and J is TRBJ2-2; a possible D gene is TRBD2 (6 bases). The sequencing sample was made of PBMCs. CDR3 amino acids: CSSSSYRASVRELFF. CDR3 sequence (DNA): TGTTCCAGCAGCTCATATCGAGCTAGCGTGCGGGAGCTGTTTTTT.